A selection of T cell receptor beta chains follows, all from one sample in a study of cytomegalovirus exposure and HLA in healthy donors. Data came from immunoSEQ multiplex PCR; TCRdb stores just in-frame clones and leaves some out. In the table there are approximately 100,000 clones, around 66% of which are singletons. What was sequenced was PBMCs. The receptor source for this set is a woman between 45 and 65 years old in good health and CMV-seronegative. Both conserved end residues are part of each CDR3. Each record gives: CDR3 length, D gene, clone size, V gene, J gene, CDR3 protein, CDR3 DNA. A D gene is named only where the DNA matches it firmly. The size entry is marked missing in some rows and otherwise reads once, few, many or a size class.

cdr3_length: 14; d_call: -; clone_size: -; v_call: TRBV5-1; j_call: TRBJ1-1; cdr3_aa: CASSLSSSTAEAFF; cdr3_nt: TGCGCCAGCAGCTTGTCGAGTTCTACCGCTGAAGCTTTCTTT
cdr3_length: 14; d_call: -; clone_size: few; v_call: TRBV19; j_call: TRBJ1-2; cdr3_aa: CASSIVGGDYGYTF; cdr3_nt: TGTGCCAGTAGTATAGTAGGCGGAGACTATGGCTACACCTTC
cdr3_length: 18; d_call: -; clone_size: few; v_call: TRBV7-2; j_call: TRBJ2-1; cdr3_aa: CASSVRGGRRTSYNEQFF; cdr3_nt: TGTGCCAGCAGCGTTAGAGGAGGCCGGCGGACCTCCTACAATGAGCAGTTCTTC
cdr3_length: 12; d_call: -; clone_size: few; v_call: TRBV6-6; j_call: TRBJ1-1; cdr3_aa: CATGQPNTEAFF; cdr3_nt: TGTGCCACCGGACAGCCGAACACTGAAGCTTTCTTT
cdr3_length: 16; d_call: TRBD2; clone_size: -; v_call: TRBV5-1; j_call: TRBJ2-1; cdr3_aa: CASSLDGTSGSNEQFF; cdr3_nt: TGCGCCAGCAGCTTGGACGGGACTAGCGGGAGCAATGAGCAGTTCTTC
cdr3_length: 14; d_call: -; clone_size: -; v_call: TRBV6-6; j_call: TRBJ1-6; cdr3_aa: CASTPNEYNSPLHF; cdr3_nt: TGTGCCAGCACTCCCAACGAGTATAATTCACCCCTCCACTTT
cdr3_length: 15; d_call: TRBD1; clone_size: few; v_call: TRBV27; j_call: TRBJ2-1; cdr3_aa: CASSLRGQSFDEQFF; cdr3_nt: TGTGCCAGCAGTTTAAGGGGACAGTCTTTCGATGAGCAGTTCTTC
cdr3_length: 14; d_call: TRBD2; clone_size: medium-sized; v_call: TRBV27; j_call: TRBJ2-1; cdr3_aa: CASSLTSGRNEQFF; cdr3_nt: TGTGCCAGCAGTTTAACTAGCGGGAGAAATGAGCAGTTCTTC
cdr3_length: 16; d_call: TRBD1; clone_size: few; v_call: TRBV4-1; j_call: TRBJ2-7; cdr3_aa: CASSPEPGQGTYEQYF; cdr3_nt: TGCGCCAGCAGCCCCGAACCGGGACAGGGCACCTACGAGCAGTACTTC
cdr3_length: 13; d_call: -; clone_size: -; v_call: TRBV2; j_call: TRBJ1-1; cdr3_aa: CASSQGLRTEAFF; cdr3_nt: TGTGCCAGCAGTCAGGGGTTGAGAACTGAAGCTTTCTTT
cdr3_length: 16; d_call: TRBD2; clone_size: -; v_call: TRBV7-2; j_call: TRBJ2-3; cdr3_aa: CASSLAIAGRTDTQYF; cdr3_nt: TGTGCCAGCAGCTTAGCGATAGCGGGAAGGACAGATACGCAGTATTTT
cdr3_length: 14; d_call: -; clone_size: few; v_call: TRBV6-6; j_call: TRBJ1-4; cdr3_aa: CASSYGTWGEKLFF; cdr3_nt: TGTGCCAGCAGTTACGGGACATGGGGTGAAAAACTGTTTTTT
cdr3_length: 15; d_call: TRBD1; clone_size: -; v_call: TRBV6-1; j_call: TRBJ2-1; cdr3_aa: CASIDPGQGAKEQFF; cdr3_nt: TGTGCCAGCATCGACCCGGGACAGGGGGCTAAGGAGCAGTTCTTC
cdr3_length: 14; d_call: -; clone_size: -; v_call: TRBV28; j_call: TRBJ1-5; cdr3_aa: CASRVGNSNQPQHF; cdr3_nt: TGTGCCAGCAGGGTCGGGAATAGCAATCAGCCCCAGCATTTT
cdr3_length: 15; d_call: -; clone_size: few; v_call: TRBV13; j_call: TRBJ2-7; cdr3_aa: CASSSQGGRLTEQYF; cdr3_nt: TGTGCCAGCAGCTCCCAGGGGGGACGTCTTACAGAGCAGTACTTC
cdr3_length: 16; d_call: -; clone_size: few; v_call: TRBV7-2; j_call: TRBJ2-1; cdr3_aa: CASSPVAGGDYNEQFF; cdr3_nt: TGTGCCAGCAGCCCTGTTGCTGGCGGGGATTACAATGAGCAGTTCTTC
cdr3_length: 13; d_call: -; clone_size: -; v_call: TRBV10-1; j_call: TRBJ2-4; cdr3_aa: CASSPDWKNIQYF; cdr3_nt: TGCGCCAGCAGTCCCGACTGGAAAAACATTCAGTACTTC
cdr3_length: 13; d_call: -; clone_size: few; v_call: TRBV19; j_call: TRBJ1-5; cdr3_aa: CASNPGNYQPQHF; cdr3_nt: TGTGCCAGTAATCCAGGGAACTATCAGCCCCAGCATTTT
cdr3_length: 14; d_call: -; clone_size: -; v_call: TRBV7-9; j_call: TRBJ2-5; cdr3_aa: CASSSVTSQETQYF; cdr3_nt: TGTGCCAGCAGCTCCGTGACTAGCCAAGAGACCCAGTACTTC
cdr3_length: 14; d_call: -; clone_size: few; v_call: TRBV2; j_call: TRBJ2-3; cdr3_aa: CASSERRYTDTQYF; cdr3_nt: TGTGCCAGCAGTGAACGCAGATACACAGATACGCAGTATTTT
cdr3_length: 15; d_call: TRBD1; clone_size: few; v_call: TRBV7-9; j_call: TRBJ1-4; cdr3_aa: CASSLGGGGNEKLFF; cdr3_nt: TGTGCCAGCAGCTTAGGAGGGGGCGGTAATGAAAAACTGTTTTTT
cdr3_length: 17; d_call: TRBD1; clone_size: -; v_call: TRBV6-1; j_call: TRBJ2-7; cdr3_aa: CASSEYGTGGGSYEQYF; cdr3_nt: TGTGCCAGCAGTGAATACGGGACAGGGGGCGGATCGTACGAGCAGTACTTC
cdr3_length: 13; d_call: -; clone_size: -; v_call: TRBV11-3; j_call: TRBJ2-1; cdr3_aa: CASSLGYLGEQFF; cdr3_nt: TGTGCCAGCAGCTTAGGGTATCTCGGTGAGCAGTTCTTC
cdr3_length: 15; d_call: -; clone_size: once; v_call: TRBV6-1; j_call: TRBJ1-5; cdr3_aa: CASSTQAGMHQPQHF; cdr3_nt: TGTGCCAGCAGTACACAGGCGGGGATGCATCAGCCCCAGCATTTT
cdr3_length: 16; d_call: TRBD1; clone_size: -; v_call: TRBV19; j_call: TRBJ2-2; cdr3_aa: CASSGHPDRDTGELFF; cdr3_nt: TGTGCCAGTAGTGGCCATCCGGACAGGGACACCGGGGAGCTGTTTTTT
cdr3_length: 15; d_call: TRBD2; clone_size: -; v_call: TRBV19; j_call: TRBJ2-3; cdr3_aa: CASSGRLANTDTQYF; cdr3_nt: TGTGCCAGTAGTGGGCGACTAGCGAACACAGATACGCAGTATTTT
cdr3_length: 13; d_call: -; clone_size: -; v_call: TRBV5-8; j_call: TRBJ1-1; cdr3_aa: CASSSMRGTEAFF; cdr3_nt: TGTGCCAGCAGCTCCATGCGAGGCACTGAAGCTTTCTTT
cdr3_length: 16; d_call: -; clone_size: -; v_call: TRBV7-6; j_call: TRBJ2-1; cdr3_aa: CASSLASQGLYNEQFF; cdr3_nt: TGTGCCAGCAGCTTAGCATCGCAGGGGCTATACAATGAGCAGTTCTTC
cdr3_length: 13; d_call: -; clone_size: -; v_call: TRBV18; j_call: TRBJ1-2; cdr3_aa: CASSVEENYGYTF; cdr3_nt: TGTGCCAGCTCAGTGGAGGAGAACTATGGCTACACCTTC
cdr3_length: 18; d_call: TRBD1; clone_size: -; v_call: TRBV10-3; j_call: TRBJ1-2; cdr3_aa: CAISESRDSPGENYGYTF; cdr3_nt: TGTGCCATCAGTGAGTCCCGGGACAGCCCGGGGGAAAACTATGGCTACACCTTC
cdr3_length: 15; d_call: TRBD2; clone_size: -; v_call: TRBV6-5; j_call: TRBJ2-1; cdr3_aa: CASTPSPRGSSEQFF; cdr3_nt: TGTGCCAGCACCCCTAGCCCGCGCGGGAGTTCTGAGCAGTTCTTC
cdr3_length: 15; d_call: TRBD2; clone_size: once; v_call: TRBV5-4; j_call: TRBJ2-1; cdr3_aa: CASSSGGLAEGEQFF; cdr3_nt: TGTGCCAGCAGCTCGGGAGGACTAGCGGAGGGGGAGCAGTTCTTC
cdr3_length: 15; d_call: -; clone_size: -; v_call: TRBV28; j_call: TRBJ1-1; cdr3_aa: CASSFRGLGNTEAFF; cdr3_nt: TGTGCCAGCAGTTTTCGAGGGCTGGGGAACACTGAAGCTTTCTTT
cdr3_length: 13; d_call: -; clone_size: few; v_call: TRBV10-3; j_call: TRBJ2-7; cdr3_aa: CAISEGGTYEQYF; cdr3_nt: TGTGCCATCAGTGAGGGAGGGACCTACGAGCAGTACTTC
cdr3_length: 12; d_call: TRBD1; clone_size: -; v_call: TRBV29-1; j_call: TRBJ1-4; cdr3_aa: CSVGTVNEKLFF; cdr3_nt: TGCAGCGTGGGGACAGTTAATGAAAAACTGTTTTTT
cdr3_length: 15; d_call: -; clone_size: few; v_call: TRBV10-1; j_call: TRBJ1-1; cdr3_aa: CASTPGRGMNTEAFF; cdr3_nt: TGCGCCAGCACTCCGGGCCGAGGGATGAACACTGAAGCTTTCTTT
cdr3_length: 15; d_call: TRBD2; clone_size: -; v_call: TRBV5-1; j_call: TRBJ2-5; cdr3_aa: CASSYRAGTQETQYF; cdr3_nt: TGCGCCAGCAGCTACAGAGCGGGGACCCAAGAGACCCAGTACTTC
cdr3_length: 17; d_call: TRBD1; clone_size: -; v_call: TRBV4-1; j_call: TRBJ1-1; cdr3_aa: CASSHRQGAGSNTEAFF; cdr3_nt: TGCGCCAGCAGCCATAGACAGGGGGCGGGTTCGAACACTGAAGCTTTCTTT
cdr3_length: 11; d_call: -; clone_size: -; v_call: TRBV20-1; j_call: TRBJ2-7; cdr3_aa: CSARGRHEQYF; cdr3_nt: TGCAGTGCTAGGGGCAGGCACGAGCAGTACTTC
cdr3_length: 13; d_call: -; clone_size: -; v_call: TRBV18; j_call: TRBJ1-1; cdr3_aa: CASSPDMNTEAFF; cdr3_nt: TGTGCCAGCTCACCGGACATGAACACTGAAGCTTTCTTT
cdr3_length: 14; d_call: TRBD1; clone_size: -; v_call: TRBV5-1; j_call: TRBJ1-2; cdr3_aa: CASSFRDREHGYTF; cdr3_nt: TGCGCCAGCAGCTTCCGAGACAGGGAGCATGGCTACACCTTC